The rows below give T cell receptor beta chains drawn from one sample of a study of T-cell reconstitution after alpha-beta-depleted transplantation in children. Using its own MiXCR run on the PCR reads, TCRdb lists one record per CDR3 protein. In the table there are fewer than 25,000 distinct CDR3 sequences, approximately 10% of which are singletons. Sequencing was performed on PBMCs from the stem cell graft donor, taken from the stem cell graft. These receptors all come from a human donor who donated a stem cell graft to a child with chronic granulomatous disease. Each CDR3 is given with its conserved first and last residue. Fields, in order: D gene, V gene, J gene, clone size, CDR3 protein, CDR3 DNA. The D gene is left open where the match is weak. The size field reads once, few, many, or a class for an expanded clone.

NA,TRBV27,TRBJ1-1,many,CASSPGHHEAFF,TGTGCCAGCAGCCCGGGACACCATGAAGCTTTCTTT
NA,TRBV20-1,TRBJ2-4,many,CSARVYGIQYF,TGCAGTGCTAGAGTGTATGGCATTCAGTACTTC
TRBD2,TRBV27,TRBJ2-3,many,CASSLIAGASTDTQYF,TGTGCCAGCAGTCTGATAGCGGGCGCAAGCACAGATACGCAGTATTTT
TRBD1,TRBV15,TRBJ2-7,many,CATSRLEPGQGREQYF,TGTGCCACCAGCAGATTAGAACCGGGACAGGGGCGAGAGCAGTACTTC
TRBD1,TRBV20-1,TRBJ2-7,many,CSAAIGTATYEQYF,TGCAGTGCCGCTATAGGGACAGCTACCTACGAGCAGTACTTC
NA,TRBV7-9,TRBJ2-7,many,CASSSNYEQYF,TGTGCCAGCAGCTCCAACTACGAGCAGTACTTC
TRBD1,TRBV7-2,TRBJ1-1,many,CASSLETGLNTEAFF,TGTGCCAGCAGCTTAGAGACAGGGTTGAACACTGAAGCTTTCTTT
NA,TRBV5-1,TRBJ2-4,many,CASSLTGLAKNIQYF,TGCGCCAGCAGCTTAACAGGGCTAGCCAAAAACATTCAGTACTTC
NA,TRBV29-1,TRBJ1-1,many,CSVVNTEAFF,TGCAGCGTGGTAAACACTGAAGCTTTCTTT
NA,TRBV7-2,TRBJ2-2,many,CASSPRVRGTGELFF,TGTGCCAGCAGCCCCAGGGTGAGGGGCACCGGGGAGCTGTTTTTT